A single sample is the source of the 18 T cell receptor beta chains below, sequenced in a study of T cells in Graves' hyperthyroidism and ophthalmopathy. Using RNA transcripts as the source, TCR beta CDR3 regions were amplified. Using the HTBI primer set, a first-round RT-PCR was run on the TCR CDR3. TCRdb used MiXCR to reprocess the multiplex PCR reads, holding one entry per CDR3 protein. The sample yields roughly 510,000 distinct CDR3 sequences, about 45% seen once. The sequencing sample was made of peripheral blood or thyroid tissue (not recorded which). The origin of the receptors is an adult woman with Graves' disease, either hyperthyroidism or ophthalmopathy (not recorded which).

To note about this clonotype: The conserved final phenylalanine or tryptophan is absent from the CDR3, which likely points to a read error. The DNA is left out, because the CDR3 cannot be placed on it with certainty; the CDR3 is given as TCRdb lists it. CDR3 in amino acids: CSARVGDR. The chain uses TRBV20-1 and TRBJ1-4; the table's D gene call, TRBD1, was not cross checked with the DNA. The CDR3 spans 8 residues, counting both ends. Looked up from germline, CDR1 is DFQATT and CDR2 is SNEGSKA (reference sequence).

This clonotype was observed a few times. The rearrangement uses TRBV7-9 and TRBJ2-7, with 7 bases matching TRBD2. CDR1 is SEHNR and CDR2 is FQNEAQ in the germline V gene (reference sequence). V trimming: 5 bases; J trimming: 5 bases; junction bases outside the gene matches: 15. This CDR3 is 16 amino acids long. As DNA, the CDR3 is TGTGCCAGCAGCCCCCAAGGTCGCGGGAGTAGGAACGAGCAGTACTTC. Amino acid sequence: CASSPQGRGSRNEQYF.

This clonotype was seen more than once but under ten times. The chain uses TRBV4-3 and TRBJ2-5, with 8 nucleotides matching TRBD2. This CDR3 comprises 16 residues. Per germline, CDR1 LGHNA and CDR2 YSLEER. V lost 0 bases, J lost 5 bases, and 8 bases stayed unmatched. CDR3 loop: CASSQDYTSGGETQYF. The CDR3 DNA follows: TGCGCCAGCAGCCAAGATTATACTAGCGGAGGGGAGACCCAGTACTTC.

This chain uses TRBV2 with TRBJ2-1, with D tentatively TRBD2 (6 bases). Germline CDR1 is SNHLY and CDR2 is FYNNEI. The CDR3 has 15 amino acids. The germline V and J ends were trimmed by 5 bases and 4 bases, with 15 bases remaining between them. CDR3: CASSFHGGEYNEQFF. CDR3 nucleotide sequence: TGTGCCAGCAGTTTCCACGGGGGAGAGTACAATGAGCAGTTCTTC.

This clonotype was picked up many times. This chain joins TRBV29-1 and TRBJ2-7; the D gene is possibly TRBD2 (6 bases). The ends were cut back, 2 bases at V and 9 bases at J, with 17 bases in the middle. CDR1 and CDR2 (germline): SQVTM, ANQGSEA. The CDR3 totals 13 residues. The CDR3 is CSVERLEVTGQYF. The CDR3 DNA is TGCAGCGTTGAACGACTAGAAGTTACGGGGCAGTACTTC.

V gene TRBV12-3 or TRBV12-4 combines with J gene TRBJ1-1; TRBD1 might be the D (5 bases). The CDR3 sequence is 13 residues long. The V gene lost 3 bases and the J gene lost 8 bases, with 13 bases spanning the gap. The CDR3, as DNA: TGTGCCAGCAGTTTTCTAGCGGGGGGGGAAGCTTTCTTT. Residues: CASSFLAGGEAFF.

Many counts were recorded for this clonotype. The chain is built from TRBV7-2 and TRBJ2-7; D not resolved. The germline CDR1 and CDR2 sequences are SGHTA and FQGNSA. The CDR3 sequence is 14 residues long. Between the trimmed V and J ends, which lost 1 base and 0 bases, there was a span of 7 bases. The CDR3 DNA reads TGTGCCAGCAGCTTAGGACGGGTCTCCTACGAGCAGTACTTC. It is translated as CASSLGRVSYEQYF.

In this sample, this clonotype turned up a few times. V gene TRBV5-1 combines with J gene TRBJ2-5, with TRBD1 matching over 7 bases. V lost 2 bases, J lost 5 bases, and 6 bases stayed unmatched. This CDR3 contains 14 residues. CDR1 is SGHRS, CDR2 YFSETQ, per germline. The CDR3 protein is CASSLQGSEETQYF. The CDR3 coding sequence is TGCGCCAGCAGCTTACAGGGGAGTGAGGAGACCCAGTACTTC.

Here the CDR3 reads CASSRDHYGYTF. The CDR3 DNA reads TGTGCCAGCAGTCGTGACCACTATGGCTACACCTTC. The rearrangement uses TRBV27 and TRBJ1-2, with unresolved D. Germline values: CDR1 MNHEY, CDR2 SMNVEV (reference sequence). The CDR3 consists of 12 residues. V lost 5 bases and J 3 bases, leaving 7 bases between the germline ends.

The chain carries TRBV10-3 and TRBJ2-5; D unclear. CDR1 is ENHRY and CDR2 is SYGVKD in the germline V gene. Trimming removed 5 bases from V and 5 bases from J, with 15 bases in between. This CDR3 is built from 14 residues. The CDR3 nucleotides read TGTGCCATCAGTCCTGACACAAGCGATGAGACCCAGTACTTC. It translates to CAISPDTSDETQYF.

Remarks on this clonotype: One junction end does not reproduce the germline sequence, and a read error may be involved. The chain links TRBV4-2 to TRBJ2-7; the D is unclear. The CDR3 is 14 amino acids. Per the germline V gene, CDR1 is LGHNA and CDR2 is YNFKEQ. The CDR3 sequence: CASSQDWASYEQCF. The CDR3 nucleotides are TGTGCCAGCAGCCAAGATTGGGCATCCTACGAGCAGTGCTTC.

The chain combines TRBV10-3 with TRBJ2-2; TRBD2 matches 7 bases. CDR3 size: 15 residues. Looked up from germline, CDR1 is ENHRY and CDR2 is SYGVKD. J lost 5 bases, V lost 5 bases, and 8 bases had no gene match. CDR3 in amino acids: CAISQAGRETGELFF. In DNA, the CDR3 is TGTGCCATCAGTCAAGCGGGGCGCGAAACCGGGGAGCTGTTTTTT.

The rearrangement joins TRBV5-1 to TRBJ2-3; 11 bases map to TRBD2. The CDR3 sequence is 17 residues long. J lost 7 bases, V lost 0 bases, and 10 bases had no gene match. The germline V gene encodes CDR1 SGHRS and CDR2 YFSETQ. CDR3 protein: CASSLVPTSGSPYTQYF. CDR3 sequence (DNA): TGCGCCAGCAGCTTGGTCCCTACTAGCGGGAGTCCGTATACGCAGTATTTT.

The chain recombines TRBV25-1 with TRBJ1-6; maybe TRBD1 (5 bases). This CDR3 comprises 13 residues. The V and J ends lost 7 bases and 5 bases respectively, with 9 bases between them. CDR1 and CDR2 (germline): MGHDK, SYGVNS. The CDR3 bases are TGTGCCAGCAAACAGGCGAATAATTCACCCCTCCACTTT. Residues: CASKQANNSPLHF.

CDR3 bases: TGTGCCAGCAGAAAAGGGGACAGGGAAGAGACCCAGTACTTC. It yields the protein CASRKGDREETQYF. This chain connects TRBV6-6 to TRBJ2-5; 9 bases are a match to TRBD1. Per germline, CDR1 MNHNY and CDR2 SVGAGI (reference sequence). The ends lost 6 bases at V and 3 bases at J; junction bases unmatched: 5. The CDR3 runs to 14 residues.

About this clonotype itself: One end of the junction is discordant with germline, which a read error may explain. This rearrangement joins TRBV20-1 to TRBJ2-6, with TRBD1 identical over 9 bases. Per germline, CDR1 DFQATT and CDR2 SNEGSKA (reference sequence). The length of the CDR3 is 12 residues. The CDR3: CSARWTGADGAF. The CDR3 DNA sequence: TGCAGTGCTAGGTGGACAGGGGCGGATGGAGCTTTC.

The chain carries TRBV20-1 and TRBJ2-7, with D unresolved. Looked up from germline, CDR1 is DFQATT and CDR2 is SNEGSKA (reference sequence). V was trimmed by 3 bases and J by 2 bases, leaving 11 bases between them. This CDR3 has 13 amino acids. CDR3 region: CSARWLRPYEQYF. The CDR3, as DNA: TGCAGTGCTAGGTGGCTACGGCCCTACGAGCAGTACTTC.

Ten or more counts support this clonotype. The CDR3 region has the DNA TGTGCCAGCAGCGGTGGGACAGGGGGTATGAACACTGAAGCTTTCTTT. As protein: CASSGGTGGMNTEAFF. The rearrangement uses TRBV9 and TRBJ1-1, with 11 bases aligning to TRBD1. Germline-derived CDR1 and CDR2 are SGDLS and YYNGEE. Trimming removed 3 bases from V and 0 bases from J; junction bases left unmatched: 4. This CDR3 region has 16 residues.